Presented here are 18 T cell receptor beta chains from one specimen sequenced in a study of identical twins. TCRdb recomputed calls from the 5' RACE reads with MiXCR, one row per CDR3 protein. Among 300,000 to 400,000 distinct CDR3 sequences, roughly 9% were seen once, and the ten largest hold around 8.6%. Sequencing input: naive T cells sorted from blood. The receptor source for this set is a woman between 50 and 59 years old in good health.

This clonotype showed up just a few times. J is TRBJ2-3 and V is TRBV20-1, with 8 bases lining up with TRBD1. CDR3 length: 15 residues. V was clipped by 0 bases and J by 8 bases; unmatched bases: 10. The germline V gene encodes CDR1 DFQATT and CDR2 SNEGSKA (reference sequence). The CDR3 sequence is CSARESTGAQGTQYF. Written as DNA, the CDR3 is TGCAGTGCTAGAGAGTCGACAGGGGCGCAAGGTACGCAGTATTTT.

This clonotype was recorded a few times. The gene calls are TRBV7-9 and TRBJ2-7, with D uncertain. The CDR3 has 12 residues. CDR1 is SEHNR and CDR2 is FQNEAQ in the germline V gene (reference sequence). V was pared by 6 bases and J by 6 bases, with 12 bases between. This chain's CDR3 is CASSLHPGEQYV. CDR3 DNA sequence: TGTGCCAGCAGTCTACACCCCGGCGAGCAGTACGTC.

This clonotype has just a few counts. This chain connects TRBV5-1 to TRBJ2-3; D gene ambiguous. The CDR3 length is 15 residues. Germline loops: CDR1 SGHRS, CDR2 YFSETQ. Trimming cost V 0 bases and J 2 bases, with 10 bases left between them. CDR3 residues: CASSLARPPTDTQYF. CDR3 nucleotides: TGCGCCAGCAGCTTGGCAAGGCCCCCCACAGATACGCAGTATTTT. Based on the CDR3 plus reference TRBV5-1 and TRBJ2-3, the full variable domain is KAGVTQTPRYLIKTRGQQVTLSCSPISGHRSVSWYQQTPGQGLQFLFEYFSETQRNKGNFPGRFSGRQFSNSRSEMNVSTLELGDSALYLCASSLARPPTDTQYFGPGTRLTVL.

The chain couples TRBV20-1 to TRBJ1-1; D not resolved. V was pared by 0 bases and J by 0 bases, with 14 bases between. This CDR3 spans 16 amino acids. CDR1 and CDR2 from the germline V gene are DFQATT and SNEGSKA (reference sequence). The CDR3 nucleotides are TGCAGTGCTAGAGATCAGTCAGGCCTTATGAACACTGAAGCTTTCTTT. The encoded protein is CSARDQSGLMNTEAFF.

A few counts support this clonotype. The chain links TRBV7-3 to TRBJ2-1; a possible D gene is TRBD2 (6 bases). Trimming took off 5 bases at V and 2 bases at J, with 13 bases between the two ends. CDR3 length: 15 residues. CDR1 is SGHTA, CDR2 FQGTGA, per germline. As DNA, the CDR3 is TGTGCCAGCAGCCCCCCGGGACTCCCCTACAATGAGCAGTTCTTC. Amino acids: CASSPPGLPYNEQFF.

This clonotype was seen just once. This may come from a read error, since a much larger clone is one base off. The rearrangement joins TRBV29-1 to TRBJ1-1; D is uncertain. The germline CDR1 and CDR2 sequences are SQVTM and ANQGSEA. This CDR3 has 13 residues. The CDR3 reads CRVDWGTGTEAFF. The CDR3 DNA is TGCAGAGTTGATTGGGGAACGGGCACTGAAGCTTTCTTT.

This clonotype was detected a few times. The gene calls are TRBV13 and TRBJ2-4, with 7 bases matching TRBD1. The CDR3 sequence is 16 residues long. V lost 0 bases and J lost 0; bases outside the gene matches: 2. Per the germline V gene, CDR1 is PRHDT and CDR2 is FYEKMQ (reference sequence). This CDR3 is CASSLGQGLAKNIQYF. CDR3 nucleotide sequence: TGTGCCAGCAGCTTAGGACAGGGGCTAGCCAAAAACATTCAGTACTTC.

This clonotype appeared a few times. The chain joins TRBV2 to TRBJ2-1, with 7 positions matching TRBD1. V dropped 7 bases and J dropped 4; count of bases not matched to a gene: 7. Germline V gene data show CDR1 as SNHLY and CDR2 as FYNNEI. This CDR3 has 14 amino acids. The CDR3 spells CASNSPGGYNEQFF. CDR3 nucleotide sequence: TGTGCCAGCAATTCCCCAGGGGGATACAATGAGCAGTTCTTC.

Ten or more counts support this clonotype. This chain links TRBV11-2 with TRBJ2-1; D not resolved. V was trimmed by 1 base and J by 7 bases, leaving 8 bases between them. Germline CDR1 and CDR2: SGHAT and FQNNGV. The CDR3 runs to 13 residues. The CDR3 DNA follows: TGTGCCAGCAGCTTAGTACCGAAGAATGAGCAGTTCTTC. Protein product: CASSLVPKNEQFF.

The rearrangement uses TRBV7-9 and TRBJ2-1, with D unresolved. This CDR3 is 13 amino acids long. Trimming shortened V by 2 bases and J by 5 bases, and 7 bases separated the two germline ends. Germline V gene lookup returns CDR1 SEHNR and CDR2 FQNEAQ (reference sequence). Here the CDR3 DNA reads TGTGCCAGCAGCTTAAAGGCAAACAATGAGCAGTTCTTC. As protein: CASSLKANNEQFF.

This clonotype came up many times. One end of the junction is discordant with germline, which a read error may explain. This rearrangement joins TRBV5-1 to TRBJ2-5; D gene uncertain. The CDR3 contains 11 residues. Germline V gives CDR1 SGHRS, CDR2 YFSETQ. This CDR3 reads CASSLQGTQYF. The CDR3 DNA sequence: TGCGCCAGCAGCCTCCAAGGGACCCAGTACTTC.

The CDR3 here is CASSGMDRVYAGELFF. The CDR3 DNA reads TGTGCCAGCTCCGGCATGGACAGGGTCTATGCCGGGGAGCTGTTTTTT. The rearrangement uses TRBV6-5 and TRBJ2-2, with 8 nucleotides matching TRBD1. The germline gives CDR1 MNHEY, CDR2 SVGAGI. The CDR3 length is 16 residues. The V segment lost 8 bases and the J segment 6 bases; nucleotides outside the gene matches: 14.

The gene calls are TRBV27 and TRBJ2-1; TRBD2 agrees at 7 bases. V lost 5 bases to trimming and J lost 6 bases; unmatched junction nucleotides: 10. Looked up from germline, CDR1 is MNHEY and CDR2 is SMNVEV (reference sequence). The CDR3 is made up of 15 amino acids. The CDR3 reads CASSAPGTKLNEQFF. CDR3 in DNA: TGTGCCAGCAGTGCCCCCGGGACTAAACTCAATGAGCAGTTCTTC.

The rearrangement uses TRBV2 and TRBJ2-7; 8 nucleotides align to TRBD1. The trim removed 4 bases at V and 5 bases at J, leaving 7 bases unmatched. The CDR3 is 14 amino acids. Germline V gene data show CDR1 as SNHLY and CDR2 as FYNNEI. CDR3 nucleotides: TGTGCCAGCAGTGTTACAGGGGGTTCGGACGAGCAGTACTTC. Protein sequence: CASSVTGGSDEQYF.

The sample holds many counts of this clonotype. The CDR3 nucleotides read TGTGCCAGCAGTTCACTCGGGGTGAACACCGGGGAGCTGTTTTTT. Protein product: CASSSLGVNTGELFF. The V call is TRBV12-3 or TRBV12-4, the J call TRBJ2-2, with D maybe TRBD2 (5 bases). The CDR3 totals 15 residues. V dropped 4 bases and J dropped 1 base, with 10 bases sitting between them.

This clonotype has a count of ten or more. V gene TRBV2 combines with J gene TRBJ2-5, with TRBD2 as a possible D gene (6 bases). Germline loops: CDR1 SNHLY, CDR2 FYNNEI. V was shortened by 4 bases and J by 3 bases, with 9 bases between the two germline ends. The CDR3 runs to 13 residues. The CDR3 reads CASSGRGKETQYF. CDR3 DNA: TGTGCCAGCAGTGGGAGGGGAAAAGAGACCCAGTACTTC.

In this sample, this clonotype turned up a few times. This chain uses TRBV29-1 with TRBJ2-5; D not certain. Germline V gene data show CDR1 as SQVTM and CDR2 as ANQGSEA. The CDR3 spans 12 residues. V dropped 7 bases and J dropped 4 bases, with 13 bases sitting between them. CDR3 in amino acids: CSATPAPETQYF. CDR3 sequence (DNA): TGCAGCGCCACTCCTGCCCCAGAGACCCAGTACTTC.

The rearrangement links TRBV5-1 to TRBJ2-2, with D hard to call. Trimming pared 3 bases from V and 2 bases from J, leaving 5 bases between. CDR1 and CDR2 (germline): SGHRS, YFSETQ. CDR3 length equals 13 residues. CDR3 loop: CASSSDNTGELFF. CDR3 DNA: TGCGCCAGCAGCTCAGATAACACCGGGGAGCTGTTTTTT.